Following are 19 T cell receptor beta chains from one sample sequenced in a study of blood T cells in healthy people across ages. PCR was performed a second time for roughly 7 to 12 cycles using a sample-barcoded 5' primer and a J-beta primer mix. TCRdb reprocessed the 5' RACE reads with MiXCR, giving one entry per CDR3 protein. Of 650,000 or so distinct CDR3 sequences detected, over 40% appear once; the ten largest clones hold 13%. Material for sequencing was blood. These receptors were obtained from a woman of 80 years or more in good health.

The CDR3 reads CASSLEKQGNEQFF. Here the CDR3 DNA reads TGCGCCAGCAGCTTGGAAAAACAAGGCAATGAGCAGTTCTTC. This chain joins TRBV5-1 and TRBJ2-1; D gene unclear. Germline lookup yields CDR1 SGHRS and CDR2 YFSETQ. The CDR3 extends over 14 amino acids. Trimming left V 0 bases short and J 6 bases short, with 10 bases between.

For this clonotype: This may be a read error: a much more frequent sequence differs by one nucleotide. The gene calls are TRBV18 and TRBJ2-7; maybe TRBD1 (5 bases). Per the germline V gene, CDR1 is KGHSH and CDR2 is LQKENI. The CDR3 is 14 residues long. The DNA of the CDR3 is TGTGGCACCTCACCGACAGCTAGGCCCTACGAGCAGTACTTC. The encoded protein is CGTSPTARPYEQYF.

The V and J genes are TRBV11-1 and TRBJ2-1; D might be TRBD1 or TRBD2, each matching 5 bases. The CDR3 spans 15 residues. The germline V gene has CDR1 SGHAT and CDR2 FQDESV (reference sequence). The V gene lost 2 bases and the J gene lost 4 bases, with 12 bases spanning the gap. In DNA, the CDR3 is TGTGCCAGCAGCTTAATCGGCAGGGAGTACAATGAGCAGTTCTTC. This encodes CASSLIGREYNEQFF.

This clonotype was counted a few times. The CDR3 sequence: CASSFSDRGRNTEAFF. As DNA, the CDR3 is TGCGCCAGCAGCTTTTCGGACAGGGGGAGGAACACTGAAGCTTTCTTT. The rearrangement uses TRBV5-1 and TRBJ1-1; 10 positions match TRBD1. The V segment lost 2 bases and the J segment 1 base; nucleotides outside the gene matches: 5. CDR1 SGHRS and CDR2 YFSETQ come from the germline V gene. This CDR3 comprises 16 residues. Using reference TRBV5-1 and TRBJ1-1 for the parts outside the CDR3, the full variable domain is KAGVTQTPRYLIKTRGQQVTLSCSPISGHRSVSWYQQTPGQGLQFLFEYFSETQRNKGNFPGRFSGRQFSNSRSEMNVSTLELGDSALYLCASSFSDRGRNTEAFFGQGTRLTVV.

This clonotype appeared many times. The V gene is TRBV28, the J gene TRBJ2-1, with D perhaps TRBD2 (6 bases). Trimming removed 2 bases from V and 5 bases from J, with 16 bases in between. The CDR3 spans 16 residues. CDR1 and CDR2 from the germline V gene are MDHEN and SYDVKM. Here the CDR3 DNA reads TGTGCCAGCAGTTTACCGGACCGGAGGGATAACAATGAGCAGTTCTTC. This sequence encodes CASSLPDRRDNNEQFF.

The genes are TRBV28 and TRBJ2-3; 8 bases line up with TRBD2. Germline CDR1 and CDR2: MDHEN and SYDVKM. This CDR3 has 16 amino acids. The J segment lost 5 bases and the V segment lost 4 bases, leaving 11 bases of the junction unmatched. As DNA, the CDR3 is TGTGCCAGCAGTTCCTTAGCGGGGCAACGGGGAGATACGCAGTATTTT. Translated, it gives CASSSLAGQRGDTQYF.

This clonotype was seen a few times. V and J are TRBV7-9 and TRBJ1-1; the D is unclear. The V end lost 5 bases, the J end lost 4 bases, and 8 bases lay between the germline ends. The CDR3 extends over 12 amino acids. Germline V gene lookup returns CDR1 SEHNR and CDR2 FQNEAQ (reference sequence). The CDR3 sequence: CASSLQVTEAFF. Written as DNA, the CDR3 is TGTGCCAGCAGCCTCCAAGTCACTGAAGCTTTCTTT.

A single count supports this clonotype. CDR3 in DNA: TGTGCCAGCAGTACCACCCGGACTAGCGGGGGGGCTTACAATGAGCAGTACTTC. It yields the protein CASSTTRTSGGAYNEQYF. The rearrangement joins TRBV27 to TRBJ2-7; TRBD2 aligns across 15 bases. The CDR3 extends over 18 amino acids. J gave up 7 bases and V 5 bases, and 15 bases lay outside the gene matches. The germline gives CDR1 MNHEY, CDR2 SMNVEV (reference sequence).

The V and J genes are TRBV28 and TRBJ2-7; D assignment may be TRBD1 or TRBD2 (5 bases each). Trimming took off 6 bases at V and 6 bases at J, with 21 bases between the two ends. The CDR3 sequence is 15 residues long. CDR1 is MDHEN and CDR2 is SYDVKM in the germline V gene. CDR3: CASRKTGTQGLEQYF. CDR3 coding DNA: TGTGCCAGCAGAAAAACCGGGACCCAGGGTCTCGAGCAGTACTTC. Combining the CDR3 with reference TRBV28 and TRBJ2-7 gives the whole variable domain DVKVTQSSRYLVKRTGEKVFLECVQDMDHENMFWYRQDPGLGLRLIYFSYDVKMKEKGDIPEGYSVSREKKERFSLILESASTNQTSMYLCASRKTGTQGLEQYFGPGTRLTVT.

This clonotype was seen only a few times. The chain carries TRBV28 and TRBJ2-7, with D tentatively TRBD2 (6 bases). The germline gives CDR1 MDHEN, CDR2 SYDVKM. Trimming removed 2 bases from V and 1 base from J, with 9 bases in between. The length of the CDR3 is 14 residues. CDR3: CASSLRRDSYEQYF. CDR3 DNA sequence: TGTGCCAGCAGTTTAAGGCGGGATTCCTACGAGCAGTACTTC.

The chain employs TRBV10-3 and TRBJ1-2; possibly TRBD1 for D (6 bases). Germline CDR1 ENHRY, CDR2 SYGVKD. Trimming left V 5 bases short and J 4 bases short, with 14 bases between. The CDR3 covers 14 residues. CDR3 sequence (DNA): TGTGCCATCAGTCGGGACAAGCCGAGCTATGGCTACACCTTC. This translates into CAISRDKPSYGYTF.

As regards this clonotype: The germline gene is not matched at one end of the junction; a read error may be the cause. The genes are TRBV7-2 and TRBJ2-3; perhaps TRBD2 as D (5 bases). CDR1 and CDR2 from the germline V gene are SGHTA and FQGNSA. This CDR3 has 17 residues. This chain's CDR3 is CASSFSLPTMSTDTQNF. CDR3 nucleotide sequence: TGTGCCAGCAGCTTCAGCCTCCCGACTATGAGCACAGATACGCAGAATTTT.

The rearrangement links TRBV20-1 to TRBJ2-1; the D gene is possibly TRBD2 (7 bases). Germline loops: CDR1 DFQATT, CDR2 SNEGSKA (reference sequence). The CDR3 consists of 13 residues. This chain's CDR3 is CRGAGTMYGEQFF. DNA of the CDR3: TGCAGGGGGGCCGGGACTATGTACGGTGAGCAGTTCTTC.

V is TRBV5-1 and J is TRBJ1-1, with D perhaps matching TRBD1 (6 bases). Germline V CDR1 and CDR2: SGHRS, YFSETQ. The V end was cut by 9 bases, the J end by 4 bases, with 22 bases between. The CDR3 is 15 residues long. CDR3 coding DNA: TGCGCCACCTCCCCGCGTGGCGAAGGGGGCACTGAAGCTTTCTTT. Translating it yields CATSPRGEGGTEAFF.

In its sample, this clonotype was seen once. DNA for the CDR3: TGTGCCAGCAGCTTAGGTTATGATACGCAGTATTTT. It yields the protein CASSLGYDTQYF. This chain joins TRBV11-2 and TRBJ2-3; D unresolved. CDR1 is SGHAT, CDR2 FQNNGV, per germline. The CDR3 covers 12 residues. Trimming removed 1 base at V and 6 bases at J, with 5 bases between. Together with reference TRBV11-2 and TRBJ2-3, the CDR3 gives the full variable domain: EAGVAQSPRYKIIEKRQSVAFWCNPISGHATLYWYQQILGQGPKLLIQFQNNGVVDDSQLPKDRFSAERLKGVDSTLKIQPAKLEDSAVYLCASSLGYDTQYFGPGTRLTVL.

This clonotype was recorded at least ten times. The V gene is TRBV20-1, the J gene TRBJ2-5, with TRBD1 matching 9 bases. This CDR3 has 14 residues. Germline assignment: CDR1 DFQATT and CDR2 SNEGSKA (reference sequence). V shed 0 bases, J shed 4 bases, and the junction held 3 bases outside the gene matches. The CDR3 sequence is CSARDGQGLETQYF. The DNA of the CDR3 is TGCAGTGCTAGAGATGGACAGGGGTTAGAGACCCAGTACTTC.

This clonotype has a count of ten or more. The rearrangement links TRBV11-1 to TRBJ2-1; a possible D gene is TRBD1 (5 bases). The CDR3 covers 14 residues. Trimming removed 1 base from V and 9 bases from J, with 13 bases in between. Germline loops: CDR1 SGHAT, CDR2 FQDESV (reference sequence). The CDR3 region is CASSLVQGKGEQFF. The CDR3 DNA sequence: TGTGCCAGCAGCTTAGTGCAGGGTAAAGGTGAGCAGTTCTTC.

The sample holds many counts of this clonotype. V and J are TRBV6-6 and TRBJ1-6; no clear D. Germline V gene lookup returns CDR1 MNHNY and CDR2 SVGAGI (reference sequence). CDR3 length equals 13 residues. CDR3 sequence (DNA): TGTGCACGACGGGGTGAGAGTAATTCACCCCTCCACTTT. Its translation is CARRGESNSPLHF.

This clonotype was counted many times. CDR3 coding DNA: TGTGCCAGCAGTTCGTCGAATGAGCAGTTCTTC. This translates into CASSSSNEQFF. The chain is built from TRBV28 and TRBJ2-1; D unresolved. Germline V CDR1 and CDR2: MDHEN, SYDVKM. The CDR3 contains 11 residues. Trimming cost V 4 bases and J 7 bases, with 5 bases left between them. Full variable domain (remainder filled in from reference TRBV28 and TRBJ2-1): DVKVTQSSRYLVKRTGEKVFLECVQDMDHENMFWYRQDPGLGLRLIYFSYDVKMKEKGDIPEGYSVSREKKERFSLILESASTNQTSMYLCASSSSNEQFFGPGTRLTVL.